Listed below are T cell receptor beta chains from one sample, sequenced in a study of cytomegalovirus exposure and HLA in healthy donors. Method: immunoSEQ multiplex PCR; TCRdb's copy keeps in-frame clones and lacks some. The sample lists roughly 180,000 clones; about 89% were seen once. The sequencing input was PBMCs. The receptors here all came from a man younger than 45 in good health and CMV-seropositive. CDR3s include the opening cysteine and the closing phenylalanine or tryptophan. Each record gives: clone size, V gene, CDR3 length, D gene, J gene, CDR3 DNA, CDR3 protein. The D gene is left open where the match is weak. A row's size may be missing; if present it is once, few, many or a size class.

NA	TRBV2	12	NA	TRBJ1-4	TGTGCCAGCATACCCCTGGGAGAAAAACTGTTTTTT	CASIPLGEKLFF
NA	TRBV19	15	NA	TRBJ2-3	TGTGCCAGTAGTCCCCGGGAAGGACGGACAGATACGCAGTATTTT	CASSPREGRTDTQYF
NA	TRBV9	14	NA	TRBJ2-7	TGTGCCAGCAGCCCCCCGGAGGGGATCTACGAGCAGTACTTC	CASSPPEGIYEQYF
NA	TRBV29-1	15	TRBD2	TRBJ2-7	TGCAGCGTTGAAGTATCCGGGACTAGTCCCTACGAGCAGTACTTC	CSVEVSGTSPYEQYF
NA	TRBV11-2	11	NA	TRBJ1-1	TGTGCCAGCAGCGGAGGACAGGAAGCTTTCTTT	CASSGGQEAFF
once	TRBV6-5	12	NA	TRBJ2-6	TGTGCCAGCCGTACTGGGGCCAACGTCCTGACTTTC	CASRTGANVLTF
once	TRBV11-2	12	NA	TRBJ2-7	TGTGCCAGCAGCTACCCGGGGCAGGAGCAGTACTTC	CASSYPGQEQYF
once	TRBV27	14	TRBD2	TRBJ2-5	TGTGCCAGCAGCCTCGGAACGGGGGGAGAGACCCAGTACTTC	CASSLGTGGETQYF
NA	TRBV9	15	NA	TRBJ1-2	TGTGCCAGCAGCGTAGATACAGGCCTTGACTATGGCTACACCTTC	CASSVDTGLDYGYTF
once	TRBV2	14	NA	TRBJ2-3	TGTGCCAGCAGCGTTAGGTCCCTCACAGATACGCAGTATTTT	CASSVRSLTDTQYF
once	TRBV11-1	16	TRBD1	TRBJ2-5	TGTGCCAGCACCTTAGGGCTCAAGGGGGCCCAAGAGACCCAGTACTTC	CASTLGLKGAQETQYF
NA	TRBV28	14	NA	TRBJ2-2	TGTGCCAGCAGGCGAACAGGGTACACCGGGGAGCTGTTTTTT	CASRRTGYTGELFF
once	TRBV7-9	12	NA	TRBJ2-7	TGTGCCAGCAGCAAGACATTCTACGAGCAGTACTTC	CASSKTFYEQYF
NA	TRBV2	14	TRBD2	TRBJ2-1	TGTGCCAGCACCGAGCTAGCGGGGTACAATGAGCAGTTCTTC	CASTELAGYNEQFF
NA	TRBV7-3	16	NA	TRBJ2-1	TGTGCCAGCAGCTCGCCCATATGGGGCTCCTACAATGAGCAGTTCTTC	CASSSPIWGSYNEQFF
NA	TRBV27	15	NA	TRBJ1-5	TGTGCCAGCAGTCCCTCGTGGGGGGTCCTGAAGCCCCAGCATTTT	CASSPSWGVLKPQHF
NA	TRBV2	16	TRBD1	TRBJ2-1	TGTGCCAGCAGTGAAGTCTTAGGACAGGCCTACAATGAGCAGTTCTTC	CASSEVLGQAYNEQFF
NA	TRBV29-1	16	TRBD2	TRBJ2-1	TGCAGCGTTGCGAAAGGGGCGGGAGGTTTCTACAATGAGCAGTTCTTC	CSVAKGAGGFYNEQFF
NA	TRBV9	15	NA	TRBJ2-1	TGTGCCAGCAGCGTATCCCAGGGCATCGGCAATGAGCAGTTCTTC	CASSVSQGIGNEQFF
NA	TRBV10-3	15	NA	TRBJ1-1	TGTGCCATCAGTGATTACCACCCCCCGAACACTGAAGCTTTCTTT	CAISDYHPPNTEAFF
NA	TRBV5-1	14	NA	TRBJ2-2	TGCGCCAGCAGCATCGGGGAAAGAGGCGGGGAGCTGTTTTTT	CASSIGERGGELFF
NA	TRBV11-3	15	NA	TRBJ2-6	TGTGCCAGCAGCTTAAGGGCCTCTGGGGCCAACGTCCTGACTTTC	CASSLRASGANVLTF
once	TRBV6-5	15	TRBD2	TRBJ2-1	TGTGCCAGCAGTCCGGCCGTGGGAGGGGCTTCTGGGCAGTTCTTC	CASSPAVGGASGQFF
NA	TRBV19	17	TRBD2	TRBJ2-1	TGTGCCAGTAGTATAGAGGCTAGCGGGAGGGCTTCGAATGAGCAGTTCTTC	CASSIEASGRASNEQFF
NA	TRBV9	16	TRBD2	TRBJ2-3	TGTGCCAGCAGCGTAGAAGCTAGCGGGGTGACAGATACGCAGTATTTT	CASSVEASGVTDTQYF